This entry describes one TCR beta chain. This sample was taken from a study of T cell responses to AZD1222 COVID-19 vaccine. Some clones are missing from TCRdb's copy, which holds only in-frame ones; the method was immunoSEQ multiplex PCR. The table includes approximately 110,000 clones, roughly 89% detected once. Doses given second, at about 4 or about 12 weeks, were pooled. Source: peripheral blood, taken 28 days after the second AZD1222 dose. This TCR was recovered from an adult who received the AZD1222 COVID-19 vaccine.

The CDR3 DNA sequence: TGTGCCAGCAGCTTGATGGATATCCATGAGCAGTTCTTC. Amino acid sequence: CASSLMDIHEQFF. The genes are TRBV5-4 and TRBJ2-1; D unresolved. The CDR3 runs 13 residues. With 1 base removed from V and 8 bases from J, the gap between germline ends came to 10 bases. Germline V gene lookup returns CDR1 SGHNT and CDR2 YYREEE (reference sequence).